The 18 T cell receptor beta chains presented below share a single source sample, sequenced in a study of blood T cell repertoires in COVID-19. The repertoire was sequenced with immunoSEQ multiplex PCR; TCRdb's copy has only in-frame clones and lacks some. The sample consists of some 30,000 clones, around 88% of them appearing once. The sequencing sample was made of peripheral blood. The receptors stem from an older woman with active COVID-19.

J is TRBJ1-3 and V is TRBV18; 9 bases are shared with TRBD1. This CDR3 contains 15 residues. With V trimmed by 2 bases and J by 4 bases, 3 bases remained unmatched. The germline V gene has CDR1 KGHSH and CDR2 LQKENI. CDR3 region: CASSPRTGEGNTIYF. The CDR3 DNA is TGTGCCAGCTCACCAAGGACAGGGGAAGGAAACACCATATATTTT.

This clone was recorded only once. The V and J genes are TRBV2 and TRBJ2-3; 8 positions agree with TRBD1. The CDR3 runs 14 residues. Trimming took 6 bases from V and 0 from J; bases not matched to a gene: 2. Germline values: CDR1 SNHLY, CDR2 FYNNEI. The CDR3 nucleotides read TGTGCCAGCAGGCAGGGGGCAAGCACAGATACGCAGTATTTT. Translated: CASRQGASTDTQYF.

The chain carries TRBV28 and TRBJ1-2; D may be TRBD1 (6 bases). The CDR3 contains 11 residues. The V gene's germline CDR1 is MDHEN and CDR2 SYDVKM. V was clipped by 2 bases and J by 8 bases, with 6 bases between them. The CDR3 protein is CASSLRGGYTF. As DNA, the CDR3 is TGTGCCAGCAGTTTAAGGGGGGGCTACACCTTC.

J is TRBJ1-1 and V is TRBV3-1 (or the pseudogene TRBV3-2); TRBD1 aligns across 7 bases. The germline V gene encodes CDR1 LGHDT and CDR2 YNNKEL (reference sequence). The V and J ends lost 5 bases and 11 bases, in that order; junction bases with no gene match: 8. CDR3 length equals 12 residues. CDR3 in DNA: TGTGCCAGCAGCTCCCGACAGGGTAGGGCTTTCTTT. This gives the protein CASSSRQGRAFF.

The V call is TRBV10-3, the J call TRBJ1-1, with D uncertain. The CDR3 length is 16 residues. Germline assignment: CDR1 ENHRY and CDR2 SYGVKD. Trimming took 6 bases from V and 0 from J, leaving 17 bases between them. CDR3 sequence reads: CAIRGTTSGVNTEAFF. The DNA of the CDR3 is TGTGCCATCAGGGGAACCACATCCGGGGTGAACACTGAAGCTTTCTTT.

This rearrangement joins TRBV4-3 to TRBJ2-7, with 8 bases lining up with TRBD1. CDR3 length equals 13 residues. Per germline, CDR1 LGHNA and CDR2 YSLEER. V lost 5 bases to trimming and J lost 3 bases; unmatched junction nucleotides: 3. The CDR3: CASSSGQGYEQYF. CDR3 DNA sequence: TGCGCCAGCAGCTCTGGACAGGGCTACGAGCAGTACTTC.

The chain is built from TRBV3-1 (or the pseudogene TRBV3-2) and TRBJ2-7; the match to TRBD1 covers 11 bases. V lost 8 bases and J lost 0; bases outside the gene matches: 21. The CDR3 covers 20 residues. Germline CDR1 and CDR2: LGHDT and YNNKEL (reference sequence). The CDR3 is CASSTHRGQGEGLDSYEQYF. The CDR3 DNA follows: TGTGCCAGCTCCACTCACCGGGGACAGGGGGAAGGACTGGACTCCTACGAGCAGTACTTC.

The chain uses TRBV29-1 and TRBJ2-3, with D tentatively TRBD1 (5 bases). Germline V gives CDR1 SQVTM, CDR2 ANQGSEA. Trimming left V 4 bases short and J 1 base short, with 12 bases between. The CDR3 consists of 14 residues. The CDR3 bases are TGCAGCGTTGCCCAGGGCAGACGCACAGATACGCAGTATTTT. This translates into CSVAQGRRTDTQYF.

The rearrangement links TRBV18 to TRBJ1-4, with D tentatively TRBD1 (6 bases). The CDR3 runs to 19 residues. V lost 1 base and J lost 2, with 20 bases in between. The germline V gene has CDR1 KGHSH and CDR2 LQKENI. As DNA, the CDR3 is TGTGCCAGCTCACCACGAGGAGGGGGGGCCGGTACCACTAATGAAAAACTGTTTTTT. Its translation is CASSPRGGGAGTTNEKLFF.

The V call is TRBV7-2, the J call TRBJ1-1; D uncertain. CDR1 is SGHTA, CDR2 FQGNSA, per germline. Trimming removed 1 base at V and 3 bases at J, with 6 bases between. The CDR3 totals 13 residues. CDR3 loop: CASSLGQYTEAFF. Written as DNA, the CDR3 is TGTGCCAGCAGCTTAGGACAATACACTGAAGCTTTCTTT.

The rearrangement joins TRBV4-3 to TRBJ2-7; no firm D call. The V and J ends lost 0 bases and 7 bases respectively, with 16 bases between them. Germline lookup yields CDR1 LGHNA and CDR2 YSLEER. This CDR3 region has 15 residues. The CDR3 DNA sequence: TGCGCCAGCAGCCAAGATCGGGTCATACCTACGGAGCAGTACTTC. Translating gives CASSQDRVIPTEQYF.

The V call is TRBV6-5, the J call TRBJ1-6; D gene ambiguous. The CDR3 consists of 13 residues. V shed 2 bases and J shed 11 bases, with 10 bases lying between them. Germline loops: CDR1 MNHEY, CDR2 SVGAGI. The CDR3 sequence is CASSYGTETPLHF. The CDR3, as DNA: TGTGCCAGCAGTTACGGTACGGAGACACCCCTCCACTTT.

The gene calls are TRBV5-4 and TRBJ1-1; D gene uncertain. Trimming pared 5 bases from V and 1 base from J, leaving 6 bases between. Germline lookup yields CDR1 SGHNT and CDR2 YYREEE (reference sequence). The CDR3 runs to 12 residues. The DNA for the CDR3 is TGTGCCAGCAGTTCGGGGAACACTGAAGCTTTCTTT. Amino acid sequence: CASSSGNTEAFF.

Here the CDR3 reads CASSGQGRTEAFF. In DNA form, the CDR3 reads TGTGCCAGCAGCGGACAGGGCAGGACTGAAGCTTTCTTT. This chain links TRBV2 with TRBJ1-1; TRBD1 aligns across 8 bases. V was clipped by 6 bases and J by 5 bases; unmatched bases: 5. The CDR3 totals 13 residues. Looked up from germline, CDR1 is SNHLY and CDR2 is FYNNEI.

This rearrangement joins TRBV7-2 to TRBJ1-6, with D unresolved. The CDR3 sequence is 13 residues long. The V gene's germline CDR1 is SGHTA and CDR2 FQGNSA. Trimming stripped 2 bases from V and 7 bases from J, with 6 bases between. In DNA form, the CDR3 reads TGTGCCAGCAGCTTACGAGGGAATTCACCCCTCCACTTT. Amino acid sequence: CASSLRGNSPLHF.

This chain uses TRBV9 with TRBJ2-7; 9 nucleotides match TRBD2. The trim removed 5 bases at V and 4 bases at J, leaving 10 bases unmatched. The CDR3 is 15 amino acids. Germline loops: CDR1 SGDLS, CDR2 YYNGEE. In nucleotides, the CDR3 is TGTGCCAGCAGTCCAGCGGGGGGAATGCCTTACGAGCAGTACTTC. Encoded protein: CASSPAGGMPYEQYF.

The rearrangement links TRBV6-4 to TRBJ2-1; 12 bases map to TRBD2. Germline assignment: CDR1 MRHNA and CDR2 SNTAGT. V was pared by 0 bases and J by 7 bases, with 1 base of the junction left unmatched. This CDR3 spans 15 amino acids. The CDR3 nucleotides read TGTGCCAGCAGTGACTCCCTAGCGGGGGGGAATGAGCAGTTCTTC. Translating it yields CASSDSLAGGNEQFF.

For the CDR3, the DNA is TGCGCCAGCAGCTGGCAGGACAGGGCCGATGGCTACACCTTC. Its protein is CASSWQDRADGYTF. The chain recombines TRBV5-1 with TRBJ1-2; TRBD1 matches at 8 bases. CDR1 and CDR2 (germline): SGHRS, YFSETQ. V was clipped by 3 bases and J by 6 bases; unmatched bases: 7. This CDR3 is 14 amino acids long.